This section outlines one T cell receptor beta chain sequence together with its context. The antigen is not known. V dropped 2 bases and J dropped 3 bases, with 14 bases sitting between them. Germline CDR1 SGHAT, CDR2 FQDESV (reference sequence). The CDR3 totals 15 residues. Use of 60 Vbeta and 13 Jbeta primers characterized the PCR. Profiling relied on immunoSEQ multiplex PCR, and the TCRdb table lists in-frame clones only, not all of them. The sample lists about 76,000 clones, about 80% occurring once. The sample originates from a study of cytomegalovirus exposure and HLA in healthy donors. The study, taken as a whole, reports: In a later analysis, across HLA loci, associated TCR counts were highest for DRB1, lowest for HLA-C.

The V and J genes are TRBV11-1 and TRBJ2-7, with D perhaps matching TRBD1 (6 bases). This clonotype was sampled from a man aged 25 to 45 in good health and CMV-seronegative. Sequenced: PBMCs. CDR3 protein: CASSLLPGQLYEQYF. CDR3 nucleotides: TGTGCCAGCAGCTTACTTCCCGGACAGCTCTACGAGCAGTACTTC. Combining the CDR3 with reference TRBV11-1 and TRBJ2-7 gives the whole variable domain EAEVAQSPRYKITEKSQAVAFWCDPISGHATLYWYRQILGQGPELLVQFQDESVVDDSQLPKDRFSAERLKGVDSTLKIQPAELGDSAMYLCASSLLPGQLYEQYFGPGTRLTVT.